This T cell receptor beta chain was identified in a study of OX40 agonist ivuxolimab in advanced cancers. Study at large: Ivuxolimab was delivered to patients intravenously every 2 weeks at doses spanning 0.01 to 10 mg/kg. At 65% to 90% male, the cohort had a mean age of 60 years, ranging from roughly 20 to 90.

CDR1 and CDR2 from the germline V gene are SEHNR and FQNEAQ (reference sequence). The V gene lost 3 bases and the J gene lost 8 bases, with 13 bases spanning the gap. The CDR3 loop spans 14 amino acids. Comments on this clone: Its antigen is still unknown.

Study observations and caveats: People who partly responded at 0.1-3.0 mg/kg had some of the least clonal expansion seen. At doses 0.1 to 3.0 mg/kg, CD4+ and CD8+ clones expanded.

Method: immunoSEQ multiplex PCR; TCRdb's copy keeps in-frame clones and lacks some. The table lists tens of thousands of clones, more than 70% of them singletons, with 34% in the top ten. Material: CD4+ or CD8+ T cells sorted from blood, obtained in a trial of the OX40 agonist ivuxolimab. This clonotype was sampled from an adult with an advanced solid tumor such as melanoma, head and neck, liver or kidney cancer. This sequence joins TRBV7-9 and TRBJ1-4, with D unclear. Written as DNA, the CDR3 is TGTGCCAGCAGCTTCTGGGGAACAGAGGAAAAACTGTTTTTT. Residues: CASSFWGTEEKLFF.